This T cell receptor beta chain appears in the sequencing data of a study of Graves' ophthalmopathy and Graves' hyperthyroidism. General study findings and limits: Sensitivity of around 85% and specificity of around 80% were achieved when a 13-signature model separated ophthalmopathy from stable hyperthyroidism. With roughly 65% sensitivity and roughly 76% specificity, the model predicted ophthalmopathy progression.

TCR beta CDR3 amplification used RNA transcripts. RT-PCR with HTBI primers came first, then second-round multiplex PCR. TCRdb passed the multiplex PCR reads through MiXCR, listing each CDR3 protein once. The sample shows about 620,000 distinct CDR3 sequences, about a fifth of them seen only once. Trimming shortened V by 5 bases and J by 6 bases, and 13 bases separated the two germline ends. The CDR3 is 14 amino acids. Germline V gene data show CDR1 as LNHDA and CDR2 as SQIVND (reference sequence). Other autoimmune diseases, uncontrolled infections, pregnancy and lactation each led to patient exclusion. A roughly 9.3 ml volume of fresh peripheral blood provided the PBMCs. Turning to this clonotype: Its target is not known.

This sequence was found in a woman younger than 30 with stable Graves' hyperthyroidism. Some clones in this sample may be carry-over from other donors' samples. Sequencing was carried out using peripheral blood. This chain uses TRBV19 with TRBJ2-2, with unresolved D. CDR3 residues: CASSATRESGELFF. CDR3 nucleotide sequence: TGTGCCAGTAGTGCAACCCGCGAGTCCGGGGAGCTGTTTTTT.